Listed here are 31 T cell receptor beta chains from one sample, sequenced in a study of cytomegalovirus exposure and HLA in healthy donors. With 60 Vbeta and 13 Jbeta primers, the PCR was carried out. Method: immunoSEQ multiplex PCR; TCRdb's copy keeps in-frame clones and lacks some. The table records tens of thousands of clones, approximately 75% of them present only once. The sample was PBMCs. These receptors came from a woman aged 40 to 55 in good health and CMV-seropositive.

This rearrangement joins TRBV5-1 to TRBJ2-3; 11 nucleotides line up with TRBD2. Trimming took 1 base from V and 2 from J; bases not matched to a gene: 3. The germline gives CDR1 SGHRS, CDR2 YFSETQ. The CDR3 covers 16 residues. CDR3 region: CASSLTSGGITDTQYF. The CDR3 DNA reads as TGCGCCAGCAGCTTGACTAGCGGGGGAATCACAGATACGCAGTATTTT.

This clone was recorded only once. This chain connects TRBV29-1 to TRBJ1-2, with D perhaps TRBD1 (5 bases). Germline CDR1 SQVTM, CDR2 ANQGSEA. The germline V and J ends were trimmed by 5 bases and 8 bases, with 21 bases remaining between them. This CDR3 region has 14 residues. The CDR3 is CSVSFATAIRGYTF. Written as DNA, the CDR3 is TGCAGCGTTAGTTTCGCGACAGCTATTAGGGGCTACACCTTC. Drawing the rest from reference TRBV29-1 and TRBJ1-2, the complete variable domain is SAVISQKPSRDICQRGTSLTIQCQVDSQVTMMFWYRQQPGQSLTLIATANQGSEATYESGFVIDKFPISRPNLTFSTLTVSNMSPEDSSIYLCSVSFATAIRGYTFGSGTRLTVV.

The gene calls are TRBV15 and TRBJ1-2; D not resolved. The ends were cut back, 0 bases at V and 3 bases at J, with 11 bases in the middle. The CDR3 has 15 residues. Germline CDR1 and CDR2: LNHNV and YYDKDF (reference sequence). For the CDR3, the DNA is TGTGCCACCAGCAGAGATAGAGGCAGCTACTATGGCTACACCTTC. This codes for CATSRDRGSYYGYTF. Combining the CDR3 with reference TRBV15 and TRBJ1-2 gives the whole variable domain DAMVIQNPRYQVTQFGKPVTLSCSQTLNHNVMYWYQQKSSQAPKLLFHYYDKDFNNEADTPDNFQSRRPNTSFCFLDIRSPGLGDTAMYLCATSRDRGSYYGYTFGSGTRLTVV.

This sequence joins TRBV7-3 and TRBJ1-1; TRBD1 might be the D (5 bases). CDR3 size: 14 residues. The V and J ends lost 3 bases and 2 bases respectively, with 10 bases between them. Looked up from germline, CDR1 is SGHTA and CDR2 is FQGTGA. The CDR3 nucleotides are TGTGCCAGCAGCTTTATCGGGGGAAACACTGAAGCTTTCTTT. Translating gives CASSFIGGNTEAFF.

The chain has TRBV18 and TRBJ1-1; 8 bases are shared with TRBD1. CDR1 and CDR2 (germline): KGHSH, LQKENI. CDR3 length equals 12 residues. With V trimmed by 6 bases and J by 11 bases, 8 bases remained unmatched. CDR3 sequence reads: CASSQDRDLAFF. The CDR3 bases are TGTGCCAGCTCCCAGGACAGGGATCTCGCTTTCTTT.

The chain combines TRBV6-1 with TRBJ2-7, with TRBD1 matching over 9 bases. The CDR3 is made up of 14 amino acids. Per germline, CDR1 MNHNS and CDR2 SASEGT. The J segment lost 5 bases and the V segment lost 4 bases, leaving 6 bases of the junction unmatched. DNA of the CDR3: TGTGCCAGCAGTGGAGGGACAGGGCTCCACGAGCAGTACTTC. Amino acids: CASSGGTGLHEQYF.

The chain recombines TRBV6-4 with TRBJ1-5; 9 bases map to TRBD1. The CDR3 is 20 residues long. The V and J ends lost 0 bases and 2 bases, in that order; junction bases with no gene match: 14. Looked up from germline, CDR1 is MRHNA and CDR2 is SNTAGT. CDR3 bases: TGTGCCAGCAGTGACTCAAGGGGACAGGGCGTAATTTTAGGCAATCAGCCCCAGCATTTT. Protein: CASSDSRGQGVILGNQPQHF.

The chain recombines TRBV5-4 with TRBJ2-3; the D gene is possibly TRBD2 (5 bases). This CDR3 has 13 residues. Germline CDR1 is SGHNT and CDR2 is YYREEE (reference sequence). Trimming left V 3 bases short and J 6 bases short, with 11 bases between. This CDR3 reads CASSSLVNDTQYF. CDR3 in DNA: TGTGCCAGCAGCTCACTAGTTAACGATACGCAGTATTTT.

The chain uses TRBV18 and TRBJ2-7, with a tentative D call TRBD2 (5 bases). Trimming stripped 1 base from V and 9 bases from J, with 19 bases between. CDR1 and CDR2 from the germline V gene are KGHSH and LQKENI. The CDR3 runs to 15 residues. CDR3 sequence (DNA): TGTGCCAGCTCACCACTCGATGGTTCCCGGGGTGGGCAGTACTTC. Protein: CASSPLDGSRGGQYF.

The V call is TRBV5-1, the J call TRBJ2-7, with 10 bases matching TRBD2. The CDR3 spans 16 residues. Germline V gene data show CDR1 as SGHRS and CDR2 as YFSETQ. The junction had 13 bases not matched to a gene; V was cut back by 4 bases and J by 6 bases. CDR3 residues: CASSPSSGGTPREQYF. DNA for the CDR3: TGCGCCAGCAGCCCATCTAGCGGGGGCACCCCCCGCGAGCAGTACTTC.

Here the CDR3 reads CSAETGGDTEAFF. As DNA, the CDR3 is TGCAGCGCCGAGACAGGGGGGGACACTGAAGCTTTCTTT. V gene TRBV29-1 combines with J gene TRBJ1-1; 9 nucleotides agree with TRBD1. The CDR3 is 13 amino acids. Looked up from germline, CDR1 is SQVTM and CDR2 is ANQGSEA. The junction had 6 bases not matched to a gene; V was cut back by 7 bases and J by 3 bases.

CDR3 residues: CASSSGQSPYGYTF. The CDR3 DNA reads as TGCGCCAGCAGCTCGGGACAGTCGCCCTATGGCTACACCTTC. This chain joins TRBV5-1 and TRBJ1-2; 7 nucleotides match TRBD1. Looked up from germline, CDR1 is SGHRS and CDR2 is YFSETQ. The CDR3 consists of 14 residues. V shed 3 bases, J shed 4 bases, and the junction held 6 bases outside the gene matches. Full variable domain (outside the CDR3, taken from reference TRBV5-1 and TRBJ1-2): KAGVTQTPRYLIKTRGQQVTLSCSPISGHRSVSWYQQTPGQGLQFLFEYFSETQRNKGNFPGRFSGRQFSNSRSEMNVSTLELGDSALYLCASSSGQSPYGYTFGSGTRLTVV.

The chain uses TRBV5-1 and TRBJ2-5, with a weak D call TRBD2 (6 bases). Between the trimmed V and J ends, which lost 3 bases and 1 base, there was a span of 10 bases. The CDR3 consists of 14 residues. The germline V gene encodes CDR1 SGHRS and CDR2 YFSETQ. CDR3 residues: CASSSFSGQETQYF. In nucleotides, the CDR3 is TGCGCCAGCAGCTCTTTTAGCGGCCAAGAGACCCAGTACTTC.

The chain combines TRBV15 with TRBJ1-1; 7 bases are shared with TRBD1. The CDR3 loop spans 16 amino acids. Germline V gene data show CDR1 as LNHNV and CDR2 as YYDKDF (reference sequence). V lost 0 bases to trimming and J lost 4 bases; unmatched junction nucleotides: 8. The CDR3 region has the DNA TGTGCCACCAGCAGAGAACTGACAGGGACGGGCACTGAAGCTTTCTTT. It yields the protein CATSRELTGTGTEAFF. The entire variable domain, with the rest obtained from reference TRBV15 and TRBJ1-1, is as follows: DAMVIQNPRYQVTQFGKPVTLSCSQTLNHNVMYWYQQKSSQAPKLLFHYYDKDFNNEADTPDNFQSRRPNTSFCFLDIRSPGLGDTAMYLCATSRELTGTGTEAFFGQGTRLTVV.

This chain uses TRBV7-9 with TRBJ2-5; no clear D. The CDR3 covers 12 residues. CDR1 and CDR2 (germline): SEHNR, FQNEAQ (reference sequence). V was pared by 2 bases and J by 3 bases, with 4 bases between. CDR3 coding DNA: TGTGCCAGCAGCTTAAGAGAAGAGACCCAGTACTTC. Protein sequence: CASSLREETQYF.

The rearrangement uses TRBV6-6 and TRBJ1-5; D unclear. CDR3 length: 13 amino acids. Germline V gene lookup returns CDR1 MNHNY and CDR2 SVGAGI (reference sequence). Trimming took off 2 bases at V and 4 bases at J, with 6 bases between the two ends. CDR3 residues: CASSYDGNQPQHF. The CDR3 region has the DNA TGTGCCAGCAGTTACGACGGGAATCAGCCCCAGCATTTT.

This clone appeared a single time. The chain joins TRBV2 to TRBJ1-2; TRBD1 matches 9 bases. J was trimmed by 1 base and V by 10 bases; bases with no gene match: 4. Germline values: CDR1 SNHLY, CDR2 FYNNEI. The CDR3 runs to 13 residues. Here the CDR3 reads CAIGQGINYGYTF. CDR3 DNA: TGTGCCATTGGACAGGGGATTAACTATGGCTACACCTTC.

The V and J genes are TRBV5-6 and TRBJ1-4; TRBD1 aligns across 9 bases. CDR3 length: 15 residues. Trimming took 3 bases from V and 8 from J; bases not matched to a gene: 8. Per germline, CDR1 SGHDT and CDR2 YYEEEE. CDR3 sequence reads: CASSYRTGVGEKLFF. CDR3 nucleotide sequence: TGTGCCAGCAGCTACCGGACAGGGGTGGGAGAAAAACTGTTTTTT.

V is TRBV7-6 and J is TRBJ1-2; maybe TRBD1 (5 bases). The CDR3 spans 15 residues. Trimming took off 5 bases at V and 3 bases at J, with 16 bases between the two ends. Germline CDR1 reads SGHVS; CDR2 reads FNYEAQ. The CDR3 DNA reads as TGTGCCAGCAGCCCCAAGGGTCGCAGGGACTATGGCTACACCTTC. This gives the protein CASSPKGRRDYGYTF.

V usage is TRBV11-2 and J usage is TRBJ2-7; 9 bases line up with TRBD1. The J segment lost 2 bases and the V segment lost 3 bases, leaving 2 bases of the junction unmatched. Germline assignment: CDR1 SGHAT and CDR2 FQNNGV. The CDR3 is 14 amino acids. CDR3 in amino acids: CASSFRDRAYEQYF. The DNA for the CDR3 is TGTGCCAGCAGCTTCCGGGACAGGGCCTACGAGCAGTACTTC.

The chain is built from TRBV6-5 and TRBJ1-2; 7 bases map to TRBD1. Germline V lookup: CDR1 MNHEY, CDR2 SVGAGI. This CDR3 is 14 amino acids long. The trim removed 5 bases at V and 8 bases at J, leaving 11 bases unmatched. The CDR3 loop reads CASSKADRLRGYTF. DNA for the CDR3: TGTGCCAGCAGTAAAGCGGACAGGCTCCGAGGCTACACCTTC.

As concerns this clone: One end of the junction fails to match germline, which may point to a read error. The chain carries TRBV4-1 and TRBJ1-5, with a tentative D call TRBD1 (5 bases). This CDR3 has 14 amino acids. Germline CDR1 is MGHRA and CDR2 is YSYEKL. The CDR3 nucleotides read TGCGCCAGCAGCCAAGACAGGGAGGATCAGTCCCAGCATTTT. It codes for CASSQDREDQSQHF.

The chain is built from TRBV5-1 and TRBJ1-2; D unresolved. The CDR3 is 12 residues long. The germline CDR1 and CDR2 sequences are SGHRS and YFSETQ. V lost 0 bases, J lost 4 bases, and 4 bases lay in between. The CDR3 DNA reads as TGCGCCAGCAGCTTGGATCGCTATGGCTACACCTTC. Translation: CASSLDRYGYTF.

This chain connects TRBV5-1 to TRBJ2-5; D possibly corresponds to TRBD2 (5 bases). Germline V gene sequence: CDR1 SGHRS, CDR2 YFSETQ. This CDR3 is built from 14 residues. V lost 9 bases to trimming and J lost 5 bases, with 20 bases between them. CDR3 DNA sequence: TGCGCCACCAGTGCTCGGGGAGTTGGGGAGACCCAGTACTTC. It specifies CATSARGVGETQYF. Together with reference TRBV5-1 and TRBJ2-5, the CDR3 gives the full variable domain: KAGVTQTPRYLIKTRGQQVTLSCSPISGHRSVSWYQQTPGQGLQFLFEYFSETQRNKGNFPGRFSGRQFSNSRSEMNVSTLELGDSALYLCATSARGVGETQYFGPGTRLLVL.

The chain uses TRBV18 and TRBJ2-1; 12 bases are a match to TRBD2. The CDR3 has 14 residues. With 3 bases clipped from V and 9 bases from J, the junction kept 3 bases outside the gene matches. CDR1 and CDR2 (germline): KGHSH, LQKENI. The CDR3 spells CASSPTSGSFEQFF. CDR3 sequence (DNA): TGTGCCAGCTCACCGACTAGCGGGAGCTTTGAGCAGTTCTTC. Looking up the rest from reference TRBV18 and TRBJ2-1 gives the full variable domain: NAGVMQNPRHLVRRRGQEARLRCSPMKGHSHVYWYRQLPEEGLKFMVYLQKENIIDESGMPKERFSAEFPKEGPSILRIQQVVRGDSAAYFCASSPTSGSFEQFFGPGTRLTVL.

The gene calls are TRBV5-1 and TRBJ2-3, with 10 bases lining up with TRBD2. The V gene end was trimmed by 1 base and the J gene end by 4 bases; junction bases not matched to a gene: 9. This CDR3 spans 17 amino acids. Germline CDR1 reads SGHRS; CDR2 reads YFSETQ. The CDR3 loop is CASSLQSGGAAPDTQYF. CDR3 sequence (DNA): TGCGCCAGCAGCTTGCAAAGCGGGGGGGCCGCCCCAGATACGCAGTATTTT.

This chain uses TRBV5-1 with TRBJ2-5; TRBD2 matches 8 bases. Losses at the gene ends were 0 bases for V and 1 base for J; bases not matched to a gene: 11. Germline V gives CDR1 SGHRS, CDR2 YFSETQ. This CDR3 has 18 residues. The CDR3 DNA sequence: TGCGCCAGCAGCTTGGCGAAAGGCTCAGCGGGGGTCCAAGAGACCCAGTACTTC. Translation gives CASSLAKGSAGVQETQYF. The complete variable domain, with remaining parts taken from reference TRBV5-1 and TRBJ2-5, reads KAGVTQTPRYLIKTRGQQVTLSCSPISGHRSVSWYQQTPGQGLQFLFEYFSETQRNKGNFPGRFSGRQFSNSRSEMNVSTLELGDSALYLCASSLAKGSAGVQETQYFGPGTRLLVL.

The gene calls are TRBV12-2 and TRBJ1-2; the table's D call, TRBD1, was not checked against the DNA. TRBV12-2 represents a pseudogene. This CDR3 spans 15 amino acids. The CDR3 region has the DNA TGTGCAAGTCGCTTTCCGGGACAGGGGAACTATGGCTACACCTTC. Its protein is CASRFPGQGNYGYTF.

The V call is TRBV10-3, the J call TRBJ2-5; TRBD1 matches at 7 bases. This CDR3 contains 14 residues. V lost 6 bases to trimming and J lost 3 bases; unmatched junction nucleotides: 7. Germline V CDR1 and CDR2: ENHRY, SYGVKD. The CDR3 bases are TGTGCCATCAGGACTGACACAGGGGAAGAGACCCAGTACTTC. Amino acid sequence: CAIRTDTGEETQYF.

This clone has only one observation. CDR3 coding DNA: TGTGCCAGCAGCTGGGACTATTTCTCGGGTGAGCAGTTCTTC. Protein product: CASSWDYFSGEQFF. V and J are TRBV7-9 and TRBJ2-1; 7 bases are shared with TRBD2. V gave up 4 bases and J gave up 9 bases; unmatched junction bases: 9. Germline V gene data show CDR1 as SEHNR and CDR2 as FQNEAQ (reference sequence). The CDR3 covers 14 residues.

The chain has TRBV7-9 and TRBJ2-5, with TRBD1 matching over 7 bases. V trimming: 0 bases; J trimming: 4 bases; junction bases outside the gene matches: 2. CDR1 is SEHNR and CDR2 is FQNEAQ in the germline V gene (reference sequence). The CDR3 consists of 14 residues. CDR3 DNA sequence: TGTGCCAGCAGCTTAGCAGCAGGGGGAGAGACCCAGTACTTC. Amino acids: CASSLAAGGETQYF.